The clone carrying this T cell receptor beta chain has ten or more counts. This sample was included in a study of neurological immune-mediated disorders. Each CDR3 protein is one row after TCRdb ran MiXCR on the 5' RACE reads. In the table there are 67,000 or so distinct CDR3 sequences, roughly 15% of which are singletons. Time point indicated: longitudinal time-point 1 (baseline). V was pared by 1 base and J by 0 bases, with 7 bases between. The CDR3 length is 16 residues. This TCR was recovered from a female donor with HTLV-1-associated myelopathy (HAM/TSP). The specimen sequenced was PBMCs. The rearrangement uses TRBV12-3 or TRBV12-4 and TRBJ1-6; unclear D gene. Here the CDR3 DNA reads TGTGCCAGCAGTTTAGGCAGGAGCTCCTATAATTCACCCCTCCACTTT. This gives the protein CASSLGRSSYNSPLHF.